This T cell receptor (beta chain) was sequenced for a study of tumor and adjacent non-tumor tissue in lung cancer. Study details: Each sample yielded millions of productive TCRbeta reads on average.

In this sample, this clonotype turned up once. Its target is unknown. Three rounds of nested PCR, following a modified ARM-PCR protocol, produced the TCRbeta library. From the multiplex PCR reads, TCRdb called clonotypes with MiXCR, one entry per CDR3 protein. This sample has tens of thousands of distinct CDR3 sequences, with approximately 70% found just once. Points from the study as a whole: In normal lung, the top 100 clones were significantly more dominant than in tumor. Significantly higher TCR diversity was found in tumor than normal lung.

This sample's RNA came from whole unsorted tissue. Chemotherapy-naive patients with new lung cancer underwent thoracic surgery in China, August–late 2014. Trimming removed 9 bases from V and 0 bases from J, with 15 bases in between. Germline loops: CDR1 SGHNT, CDR2 YENEEA. The CDR3 is 14 amino acids. The chain carries TRBV11-3 and TRBJ2-7, with D possibly called TRBD1 or TRBD2 (5 bases each). The sequenced material came from lung tumor tissue. The sequence was obtained from a man in his sixties with non-small cell lung cancer. CDR3 DNA sequence: TGTGCCAGTAGCAGGGCTAGCAGCTCCTACGAGCAGTACTTC. Encoded protein: CASSRASSSYEQYF.